One sample yielded the 16 T cell receptor beta chains listed below, sequenced in a study of shared clonotypes between healthy human individuals. The assay was immunoSEQ multiplex PCR, and TCRdb's table has in-frame clones only and misses some. The table lists approximately 2.3 million clones, roughly 93% of them singletons. Sequenced: naive CD4+ T cells from PBMCs. Indicated subset: CD45RA+ positively selected. These receptors were collected from a man between 18 and 29 years old in good health. Some clones in this sample may be carry-over from other donors' samples.

The chain combines TRBV6-5 with TRBJ2-2; D is perhaps TRBD1 (6 bases). The CDR3 runs 15 residues. The ends were cut back, 6 bases at V and 1 base at J, with 12 bases in the middle. The germline V gene has CDR1 MNHEY and CDR2 SVGAGI. The CDR3 loop is CASSEGVMNTGELFF. The CDR3 bases are TGTGCCAGCAGCGAGGGGGTGATGAACACCGGGGAGCTGTTTTTT.

V usage is TRBV7-3 and J usage is TRBJ2-1, with 10 bases aligning to TRBD2. The length of the CDR3 is 16 residues. CDR1 and CDR2 (germline): SGHTA, FQGTGA. V shed 4 bases and J 10 bases; nucleotides not matched to a gene: 13. The CDR3 coding sequence is TGTGCCAGCAGCTCCCACCCGGCAGCGGGGGGGCGGGAGCAGTTCTTC. Encoded protein: CASSSHPAAGGREQFF.

The V gene is TRBV7-3, the J gene TRBJ2-7; the D is unclear. The germline V gene has CDR1 SGHTA and CDR2 FQGTGA. This CDR3 has 14 residues. Trimming left V 5 bases short and J 0 bases short, with 11 bases between. The CDR3 sequence: CASSPTYDSYEQYF. Here the CDR3 DNA reads TGTGCCAGCAGCCCTACTTATGACTCCTACGAGCAGTACTTC.

The rearrangement uses TRBV27 and TRBJ1-2, with D perhaps TRBD1 (5 bases). The CDR3 sequence is 13 residues long. The germline V gene has CDR1 MNHEY and CDR2 SMNVEV (reference sequence). The ends were cut back, 4 bases at V and 8 bases at J, with 14 bases in the middle. The CDR3 here is CASSYPRGRGYTF. CDR3 DNA sequence: TGTGCCAGCAGTTACCCCCGGGGACGGGGCTACACCTTC.

The chain recombines TRBV5-1 with TRBJ2-1; 12 bases are shared with TRBD2. The CDR3 consists of 16 residues. Trimming took 2 bases from V and 8 from J; bases not matched to a gene: 8. Germline values: CDR1 SGHRS, CDR2 YFSETQ. The CDR3 DNA sequence: TGCGCCAGCAGCTTTGACGGACTAGCGGGATATGATGAGCAGTTCTTC. Translation: CASSFDGLAGYDEQFF.

The chain carries TRBV5-1 and TRBJ2-1, with 13 positions matching TRBD2. After removal of 4 bases from V and 6 bases from J, the junction contained 4 bases not matched to a gene. From germline, CDR1 is SGHRS and CDR2 YFSETQ. The CDR3 consists of 15 residues. The CDR3 DNA reads TGCGCCAGCAGCCAAGGGACTAGCGGGACCAATGAGCAGTTCTTC. Residues: CASSQGTSGTNEQFF.

Turning to this clone: The sample has other DNA sequences that encode this CDR3 too. The chain links TRBV28 to TRBJ1-2; D gene ambiguous. V was pared by 1 base and J by 4 bases, with 10 bases between. Germline loops: CDR1 MDHEN, CDR2 SYDVKM. This CDR3 contains 14 residues. CDR3 loop: CASSLSPGIYGYTF. The CDR3 nucleotides are TGTGCCAGCAGTTTATCCCCAGGAATCTATGGCTACACCTTC.

The V call is TRBV4-2, the J call TRBJ2-1, with D possibly being TRBD2 (5 bases). V shed 1 base and J shed 3 bases, with 13 bases lying between them. The V gene's germline CDR1 is LGHNA and CDR2 YNFKEQ. The CDR3 length is 16 residues. The CDR3 reads CASSQGADDRYNEQFF. The CDR3 DNA sequence: TGTGCCAGCAGCCAAGGAGCGGACGATCGCTACAATGAGCAGTTCTTC.

The genes are TRBV28 and TRBJ1-5, with D possibly TRBD1 on 5 matching bases. Trimming took 1 base from V and 15 from J, leaving 16 bases between them. Looked up from germline, CDR1 is MDHEN and CDR2 is SYDVKM. The CDR3 loop spans 13 amino acids. CDR3 coding DNA: TGTGCCAGCAGTTTATACGACGACAGAGTTGGGCATTTT. It codes for CASSLYDDRVGHF.

In its sample, this clone was seen once. J is TRBJ2-4 and V is TRBV5-1; a weak D match, TRBD1 (5 bases). Germline CDR1 SGHRS, CDR2 YFSETQ. V was clipped by 2 bases and J by 6 bases, with 12 bases between them. The CDR3 totals 14 residues. CDR3 residues: CASSFQGTGNIQYF. The CDR3 coding sequence is TGCGCCAGCAGCTTTCAGGGAACGGGAAACATTCAGTACTTC.

The genes are TRBV2 and TRBJ1-5, with unresolved D. Per germline, CDR1 SNHLY and CDR2 FYNNEI. CDR3 length equals 14 residues. Deletions cut 7 bases from V and 5 bases from J, with 15 bases between. CDR3 sequence: CASMRDEGDQPQHF. The CDR3 coding sequence is TGTGCCAGCATGAGAGATGAGGGCGATCAGCCCCAGCATTTT.

In this sample, this clone turned up a few times. This sequence joins TRBV7-3 and TRBJ1-5; no reliable D call. Germline V gene data show CDR1 as SGHTA and CDR2 as FQGTGA. This CDR3 is built from 13 residues. V lost 1 base and J lost 7, with 8 bases in between. The DNA of the CDR3 is TGTGCCAGCAGCTTAAGCCCCGGACAGCCCCAGCATTTT. Its protein is CASSLSPGQPQHF.

The V call is TRBV15, the J call TRBJ2-7, with 13 bases that match TRBD2. V shed 8 bases, J shed 4 bases, and the junction held 2 bases outside the gene matches. Germline V gene sequence: CDR1 LNHNV, CDR2 YYDKDF (reference sequence). The CDR3 sequence is 13 residues long. Written as DNA, the CDR3 is TGTGCCACCCGGACTAGCGGGAGTTACGAGCAGTACTTC. Its protein product is CATRTSGSYEQYF.

The chain recombines TRBV30 with TRBJ1-3; D gene ambiguous. CDR3 size: 14 residues. Germline lookup yields CDR1 GTSNPN and CDR2 SVGIG (reference sequence). Trimming shortened V by 5 bases and J by 4 bases, and 15 bases separated the two germline ends. The CDR3 coding sequence is TGTGCCTGGTCCGGGGAGGTGGCGGGAAACACCATATATTTT. Its translation is CAWSGEVAGNTIYF. The full variable domain, its missing parts supplied by reference TRBV30 and TRBJ1-3, is SQTIHQWPATLVQPVGSPLSLECTVEGTSNPNLYWYRQAAGRGLQLLFYSVGIGQISSEVPQNLSASRPQDRQFILSSKKLLLSDSGFYLCAWSGEVAGNTIYFGEGSWLTVV.

The genes are TRBV7-2 and TRBJ2-3, with 7 bases identical to TRBD1. The trim removed 5 bases at V and 6 bases at J, leaving 11 bases unmatched. Germline values: CDR1 SGHTA, CDR2 FQGNSA. The CDR3 runs to 15 residues. Here the CDR3 reads CASSRDRGPWDTQYF. CDR3 bases: TGTGCCAGCAGCCGAGATAGGGGGCCCTGGGATACGCAGTATTTT.

This clone was seen a handful of times. The chain joins TRBV28 to TRBJ1-5, with D possibly TRBD1 on 5 matching bases. The germline V gene encodes CDR1 MDHEN and CDR2 SYDVKM. The V end lost 2 bases, the J end lost 15 bases, and 20 bases lay between the germline ends. The CDR3 runs to 14 residues. The CDR3 sequence: CASSLTGLHRNPHF. CDR3 bases: TGTGCCAGCAGTTTAACGGGGCTTCATCGGAATCCGCATTTT.